The present T cell receptor (beta chain) was sequenced within a study of cytotoxic CD8 clonotypes in ibrutinib-treated CLL (dated by TCRdb to 2020 to 2023). Turning to the overall study: The cohort included roughly 15 treatment-naive and about a dozen relapsed/refractory patients; under 18 were IGHV unmutated. Responses were partial in roughly 24 patients and complete in 2; after median around 66 months follow-up, about 14 stayed in remission and some twelve progressed. Samples at response were collected after a median of roughly 13 months of treatment, with a range of 6 to 36 months. On average, each sample yielded hundreds of thousands of productive templates and tens of thousands of productive rearrangements. Of the roughly 79 people in the trial, 26 had longitudinal samples available. Cryopreserved peripheral blood mononuclear cells were collected before treatment, at response, and at either disease progression or sustained remission. All remission and progressive disease samples were collected while patients were still receiving ibrutinib. Study-wide conclusions, independent of this receptor: Sampling times were not matched between patients in sustained remission and patients whose disease was progressing, and lymph node repertoires were not examined. Public clonotypes were rare and either contracted or stayed stable during treatment, and the rise in clonality at ibrutinib response reflected the expansion of private clonotypes. Clonality rose at ibrutinib response, remained stable during sustained remission, and dropped back toward baseline at progression. At baseline, clonality was higher than in age-matched healthy donors and showed a strong correlation with circulating CD8+ T-cell counts.

Measured from the cysteine to the phenylalanine, the CDR3 is 13 residues long. CDR3 DNA is the only sequence kept; it has 39 bases, read in frame from the first base. A distance of 16 bases separates the germline ends of V and J, which lose 9 bases and 7 bases respectively. Sequences LNHNV (CDR1) and YYDKDF (CDR2) are obtained from the germline V gene (reference sequence). According to the study, the label for this sample's time point signals: 12 months on ibrutinib. For TCR beta library preparation, about 2.2 micrograms of genomic DNA were extracted from the cryopreserved PBMCs. High-throughput TCR beta sequencing was performed on longitudinal blood samples from CLL patients receiving ibrutinib monotherapy. The patients took part in an open-label, single-center phase 2 trial of ibrutinib monotherapy. The goal of deep resolution MiSeq sequencing was a depth between 1 in 1 million and 1 in 200,000 T cells, and coverage averaged 10x per clonotype. The immunoSEQ hsTCRB Kit was used to generate TCR beta libraries. Concerning the study's data processing: The data were analyzed with ImmunoSEQ Analyzer and ImmunoSEQ Data Assistant, and V, D and J gene assignments followed IMGT definitions. Clonality, which ranges from 0 to 1, was calculated by subtracting the normalized Shannon entropy of productive rearrangement frequencies from one. Only overrepresented clonotypes making up at least 0.05% of the repertoire of each patient were included in the public clonotype analysis. Fewer than 15 age-matched healthy donor repertoires from immuneACCESS served as clonality controls. In its TCRdb copy, this immuneACCESS table keeps in-frame sequences only and misses some clones. Where compared with another copy, unresolved V genes explain less than half of these, and the others have no known cause. For V, J and clone size, that table is used; D and trimming come from the DNA. The sample contains around 200,000 clones, around 70% of them found a single time. The ten largest clones take up roughly 5.8% of the sample.

In the case of this clone: Its target antigen remains unknown. Base qualities are not recorded, but no much larger clone differs from it by a single base.

The V and J segments used are TRBV15 and TRBJ2-1; a tentative D match to TRBD2 spans 7 bases. The sequence came from a human donor with chronic lymphocytic leukemia. Sequences were derived from PBMCs, sampled after 12 months of ibrutinib treatment. The DNA is TGTGCCACAAGGGGGACTAAGAAGAATGAGCAGTTCTTC. Its protein is CATRGTKKNEQFF.